These T cell receptor beta chains were read from a single sample in a study of T cell changes during pregnancy in multiple sclerosis. The data were produced by immunoSEQ multiplex PCR, yet TCRdb's version contains in-frame clones alone and is incomplete. In the table there are roughly 59,000 clones, approximately 90% of which are singletons. Here the sequenced sample was peripheral blood, taken in the third trimester of pregnancy. These receptors all come from a female donor in good health, enrolled as a control in a pregnancy study. Both conserved end residues are part of each CDR3. A row's size may be missing; if present it is once, few, many or a size class.

cdr3_length | j_call | v_call | clone_size | cdr3_aa
15 | TRBJ2-1 | TRBV7-2 | . | CASSLTSGGANEQFF
16 | TRBJ2-1 | TRBV14 | . | CASSQDLRKTNRLEFF
15 | TRBJ1-4 | TRBV27 | few | CASSTRHDTNEKLFF
15 | TRBJ1-5 | TRBV4-1 | . | CASSPSDRANQPQHF
15 | TRBJ2-1 | TRBV18 | once | CASSPWDRVNNEQFF
15 | TRBJ2-7 | TRBV6-5 | . | CASSKDRGSSYEQYF
13 | TRBJ2-1 | TRBV7-3 | . | CASSLDRLNEQFF
14 | TRBJ1-2 | TRBV28 | . | CASSSPTGGYGYTF
14 | TRBJ2-7 | TRBV4-3 | once | CASSQDRQGYEQYF
15 | TRBJ2-2 | TRBV5-1 | . | CASSLPTSNTGELFF
13 | TRBJ1-2 | TRBV6-4 | . | CASSDGESYGYTF
14 | TRBJ2-1 | TRBV4-2 | few | CASSLNPERDSQFF
15 | TRBJ1-2 | TRBV28 | . | CAISLREGAGYGYTF
16 | TRBJ2-1 | TRBV29-1 | few | CSVDGLQGASVNEQFF
16 | TRBJ1-1 | TRBV6-5 | . | CASSYTQGTIHNEAFF
15 | TRBJ2-5 | TRBV7-3 | . | CASSLRLAAGETQYF
14 | TRBJ1-5 | TRBV7-8 | once | CASSRGQGHQPQHF
14 | TRBJ2-1 | TRBV7-3 | . | CASSRTSGGIEQFF
15 | TRBJ2-1 | TRBV4-2 | . | CASSQLGGVYNEQFF
14 | TRBJ1-5 | TRBV19 | . | CASSIRGPGQPQHF
15 | TRBJ2-2 | TRBV25-1 | . | CASTGTGERSGELFF
15 | TRBJ2-3 | TRBV11-2 | . | CASSLDPSGPAAQYF
13 | TRBJ1-1 | TRBV7-3 | . | CASSRSGSTEAFF
13 | TRBJ1-1 | TRBV6-1 | . | CASRTDRDTKAFF
14 | TRBJ1-2 | TRBV7-2 | . | CASSNYPGQNGYTF
16 | TRBJ1-2 | TRBV9 | . | CASSHGWEEGARGYTF
17 | TRBJ1-3 | TRBV9 | . | CASSVEARPNLGNTIYF
10 | TRBJ1-1 | TRBV7-9 | . | CASGHLEAFF
16 | TRBJ1-1 | TRBV27 | . | CASSAYRVRGNTEAFF
12 | TRBJ2-1 | TRBV7-6 | . | CASSHPGNEQFF
13 | TRBJ1-1 | TRBV9 | few | CASSVEGYTEAFF
16 | TRBJ2-4 | TRBV7-9 | once | CASSFRSGGPQNIQYF
15 | TRBJ2-1 | TRBV12-5 | . | CASGLDPGVSNEQFF
14 | TRBJ2-3 | TRBV29-1 | . | CSVLAGGSTDTQYF
15 | TRBJ2-2 | TRBV6-5 | . | CASSYEGASTGELFF
9 | TRBJ1-1 | TRBV29-1 | . | CSVDGGAFF
15 | TRBJ1-1 | TRBV15 | . | CATSRPRALNTEAFF
15 | TRBJ1-3 | TRBV2 | . | CASLHGVSSGNTIYF
15 | TRBJ1-4 | TRBV28 | . | CASSFLQGLVEKLFF
15 | TRBJ1-5 | TRBV15 | . | CATSAMTESNQPQHF
13 | TRBJ1-4 | TRBV2 | . | CASWTGMEEKLFF
17 | TRBJ2-3 | TRBV5-6 | . | CASSQPWSSGGADTQYF
16 | TRBJ1-3 | TRBV10-3 | . | CAISEVWRGSGNTIYF
11 | TRBJ2-1 | TRBV7-9 | . | CASSFSDEQFF
14 | TRBJ1-5 | TRBV18 | . | CASSLGQGEQPQHF
14 | TRBJ2-5 | TRBV7-2 | . | CASSLAGSGETQYF
14 | TRBJ2-5 | TRBV4-3 | . | CASSQDQQRETQYF
13 | TRBJ2-1 | TRBV6-1 | . | CASRLAGSYEQFF
16 | TRBJ2-1 | TRBV6-1 | . | CASSEASSGWNNEQFF
15 | TRBJ2-5 | TRBV7-9 | . | CASSLATGVGETQYF
14 | TRBJ1-1 | TRBV7-6 | . | CASSLSDMNTEAFF
15 | TRBJ1-1 | TRBV5-6 | . | CASSLVRNMNTEAFF
14 | TRBJ2-7 | TRBV4-1 | once | CASSQASGVYEQYF
16 | TRBJ1-2 | TRBV6-6 | . | CASSLRGPPTNYGYTF
14 | TRBJ2-3 | TRBV7-8 | once | CASSRLAWTDTQYF
14 | TRBJ1-1 | TRBV18 | . | CASSHGSGITEAFF
12 | TRBJ2-3 | TRBV4-2 | . | CASSQGRDTQYF
14 | TRBJ2-5 | TRBV13 | . | CASSLREDRETQYF